This T cell receptor (beta chain) was captured in a study of blood T cell repertoires in COVID-19. Study-level information: Some COVID-19 samples were acute and others convalescent; all came from the United States, Italy and Spain. From T cells, B-cell-depleted T cells, or PBMCs came the material, which was cDNA or gDNA.

The CDR3 has 17 amino acids. Germline V CDR1 and CDR2: MNHEY, SMNVEV (reference sequence). Trimming at V came to 0 bases and at J to 3 bases, leaving 6 bases not matched to a gene. Original processing methods: It was from reference gene primer amplification that nucleated cell counts were estimated. Profiled with immunoSEQ multiplex PCR; TCRdb holds only in-frame clones, not every one. The V and J calls and the clone size are those of that table, but D and trimming were determined from the DNA. This table holds about 250,000 clones, around 89% found once. The clonotype was recovered from a man aged 25 to 40 with acute or convalescent COVID-19. The sequenced sample consisted of peripheral blood. The V and J genes are TRBV27 and TRBJ2-2; TRBD2 matches 8 bases. The CDR3 sequence is CASSLSSGRDDTGELFF. CDR3 nucleotide sequence: TGTGCCAGCAGTTTATCCAGCGGGAGAGATGACACCGGGGAGCTGTTTTTT.